This T cell receptor beta chain was profiled in a study of T cells after yellow fever vaccination. The study, taken as a whole, reports: Contamination by abundant bulk-population clonotypes could be present in FACS-sorted repertoires.

To note about this clonotype: Its antigen is not identified.

Using its own MiXCR run on the 5' RACE reads, TCRdb lists one record per CDR3 protein. The data show tens of thousands of distinct CDR3 sequences, about 7.8% seen once. This CDR3 region has 21 residues. The V and J ends lost 10 bases and 0 bases, in that order; junction bases with no gene match: 22. Germline values: CDR1 LGHDT, CDR2 YNNKEL (reference sequence). This specimen was CD8+ T cells sorted from PBMCs, taken 15 days after the yellow fever booster vaccination. The chain links TRBV3-1 to TRBJ2-1, with TRBD2 identical over 12 bases. The receptor comes from a man aged 30 to 39 who received the YFV17D yellow fever vaccine. The CDR3 coding sequence is TGTGCCACCTGTGATTCAGGGATAGGGACTAGCGGGCAGACCTCCTACAATGAGCAGTTCTTC. This encodes CATCDSGIGTSGQTSYNEQFF.